This T cell receptor (beta chain) was documented in a study of breast tumors, draining lymph nodes, adjacent tissues. TCRdb ran MiXCR on the multiplex PCR reads and lists one entry per CDR3 protein. This sample has over 200,000 distinct CDR3 sequences; 32% occur once, and the top ten carry 1.3% to 1.5%. The CDR3 runs to 15 residues. The germline CDR1 and CDR2 sequences are SGHTA and FQGNSA. V lost 6 bases and J lost 0, with 12 bases in between. The study's findings and limits: The data were judged consistent with most tumor T cells coming from lymph node and expanding in tumor. Tumor T cell lymph node origin was a supported hypothesis, not proven. Compared with lymph nodes, tumors were less diverse; compared with nontumor tissue, more. Luminal-like breast cancer showed significantly greater tumor-nontumor repertoire similarity than basal-like breast cancer did.

For this clonotype: No antigen is known for it.

The lymph nodes were axillary draining lymph nodes from breast cancer patients. Source material: axillary lymph node tissue. The chain recombines TRBV7-2 with TRBJ2-1; D is possibly TRBD2 (5 bases). This sequence originates from a female donor with breast cancer. Some clones in this sample may be carry-over from other donors' samples. The CDR3 DNA reads TGTGCCAGCAGAGAGGGCAGCAGCTCCTACAATGAGCAGTTCTTC. The encoded protein is CASREGSSSYNEQFF. Variable domain in full (rest from reference TRBV7-2 and TRBJ2-1): GAGVSQSPSNKVTEKGKDVELRCDPISGHTALYWYRQSLGQGLEFLIYFQGNSAPDKSGLPSDRFSAERTGGSVSTLTIQRTQQEDSAVYLCASREGSSSYNEQFFGPGTRLTVL.